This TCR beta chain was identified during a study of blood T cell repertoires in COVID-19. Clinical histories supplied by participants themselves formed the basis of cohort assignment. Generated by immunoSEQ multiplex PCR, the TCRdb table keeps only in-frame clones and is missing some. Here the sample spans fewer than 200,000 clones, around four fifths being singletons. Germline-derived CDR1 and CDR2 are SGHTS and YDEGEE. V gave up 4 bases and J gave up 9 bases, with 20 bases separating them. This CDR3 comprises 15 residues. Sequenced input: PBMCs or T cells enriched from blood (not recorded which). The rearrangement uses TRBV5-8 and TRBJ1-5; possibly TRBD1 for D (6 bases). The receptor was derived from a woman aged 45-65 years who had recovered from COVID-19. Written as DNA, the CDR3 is TGTGCCAGCAGCCTCGGAGGGGGGGGGAGTCCGCCCCAGCATTTT. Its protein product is CASSLGGGGSPPQHF.